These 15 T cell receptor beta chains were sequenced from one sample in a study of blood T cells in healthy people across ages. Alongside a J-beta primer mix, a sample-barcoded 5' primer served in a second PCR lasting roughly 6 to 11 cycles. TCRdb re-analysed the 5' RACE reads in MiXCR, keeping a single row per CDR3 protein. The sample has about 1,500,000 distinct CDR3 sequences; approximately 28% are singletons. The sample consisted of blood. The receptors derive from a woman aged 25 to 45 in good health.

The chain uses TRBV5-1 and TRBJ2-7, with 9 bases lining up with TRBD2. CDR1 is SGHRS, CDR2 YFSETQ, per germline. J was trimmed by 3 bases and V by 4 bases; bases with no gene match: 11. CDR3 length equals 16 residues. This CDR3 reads CASSPGGSGGYYEQYF. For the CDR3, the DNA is TGCGCCAGCAGCCCGGGAGGTAGCGGGGGATACTACGAGCAGTACTTC.

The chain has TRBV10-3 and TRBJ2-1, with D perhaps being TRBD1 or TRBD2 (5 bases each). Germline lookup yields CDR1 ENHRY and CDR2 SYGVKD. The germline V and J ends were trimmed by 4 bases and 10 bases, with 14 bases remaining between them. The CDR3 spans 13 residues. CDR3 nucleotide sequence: TGTGCCATCAGTGGGCCGGGACCCCAGGAGCAGTTCTTC. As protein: CAISGPGPQEQFF.

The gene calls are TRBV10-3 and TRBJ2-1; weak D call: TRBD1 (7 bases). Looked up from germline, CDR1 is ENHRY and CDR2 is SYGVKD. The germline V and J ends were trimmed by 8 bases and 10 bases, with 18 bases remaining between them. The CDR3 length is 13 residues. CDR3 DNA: TGTGCCATCGCCGGAGGGGGCAACTACGAGCAGTTCTTC. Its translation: CAIAGGGNYEQFF.

As DNA, the CDR3 is TGCAGTGCTTCCCCGGGACAGTCCTATGGCTACACCTTC. Its protein is CSASPGQSYGYTF. V and J are TRBV20-1 and TRBJ1-2; 7 nucleotides agree with TRBD1. The CDR3 length is 13 residues. Germline V gene data show CDR1 as DFQATT and CDR2 as SNEGSKA (reference sequence). V lost 5 bases and J lost 4; bases outside the gene matches: 7.

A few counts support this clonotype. CDR3 amino acids: CASSPHAGGLNEQFF. DNA for the CDR3: TGTGCCAGCAGCCCACACGCAGGGGGCCTTAATGAGCAGTTCTTC. The rearrangement uses TRBV14 and TRBJ2-1; TRBD1 aligns across 8 bases. V shed 4 bases and J 7 bases; nucleotides not matched to a gene: 9. Germline values: CDR1 SGHDN, CDR2 FVKESK. This CDR3 is built from 15 residues.

This CDR3 is CASSLDKDTEAFF. The CDR3 region has the DNA TGTGCCAGCTCACTCGACAAGGACACTGAAGCTTTCTTT. The rearrangement joins TRBV18 to TRBJ1-1; D uncertain. The CDR3 covers 13 residues. Trimming removed 4 bases from V and 3 bases from J, with 9 bases in between. Germline values: CDR1 KGHSH, CDR2 LQKENI.

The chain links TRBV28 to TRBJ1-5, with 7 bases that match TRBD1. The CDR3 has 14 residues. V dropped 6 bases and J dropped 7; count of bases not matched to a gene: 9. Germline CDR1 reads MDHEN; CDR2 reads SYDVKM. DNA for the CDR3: TGTGCCAGCAGACGAGACAGGGAGGGACAGCCCCAGCATTTT. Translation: CASRRDREGQPQHF.

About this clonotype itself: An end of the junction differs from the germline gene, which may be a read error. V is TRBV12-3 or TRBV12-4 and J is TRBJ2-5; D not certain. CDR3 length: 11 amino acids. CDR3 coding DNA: TGTGCCAGCAGTTTCGACCAGACCCTGTACTTC. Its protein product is CASSFDQTLYF.

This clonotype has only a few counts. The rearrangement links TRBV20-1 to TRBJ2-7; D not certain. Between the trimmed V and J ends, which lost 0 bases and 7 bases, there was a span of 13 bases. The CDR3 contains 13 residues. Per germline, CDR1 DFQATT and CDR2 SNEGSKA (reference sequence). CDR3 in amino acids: CSARDVVSREQYF. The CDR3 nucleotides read TGCAGTGCTAGAGATGTGGTCTCTCGGGAGCAGTACTTC.

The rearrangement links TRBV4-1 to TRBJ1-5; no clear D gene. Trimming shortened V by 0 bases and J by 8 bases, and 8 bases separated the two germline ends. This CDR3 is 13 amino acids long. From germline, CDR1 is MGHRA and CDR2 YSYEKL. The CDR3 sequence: CASSQDPQEPQHF. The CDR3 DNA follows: TGCGCCAGCAGCCAAGATCCCCAGGAGCCCCAGCATTTT.

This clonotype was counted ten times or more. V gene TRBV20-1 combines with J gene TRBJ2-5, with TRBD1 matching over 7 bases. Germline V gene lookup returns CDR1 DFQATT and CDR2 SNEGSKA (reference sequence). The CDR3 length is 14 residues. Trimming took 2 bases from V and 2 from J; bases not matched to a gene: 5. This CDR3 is CSARPRGLQETQYF. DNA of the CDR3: TGCAGTGCTAGACCCAGGGGGTTGCAAGAGACCCAGTACTTC.

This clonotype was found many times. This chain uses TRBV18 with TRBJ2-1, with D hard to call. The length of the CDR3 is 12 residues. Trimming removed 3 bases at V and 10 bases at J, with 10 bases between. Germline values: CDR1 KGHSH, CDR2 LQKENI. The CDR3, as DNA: TGTGCCAGCTCACCGAGCCTCGAAGAGCAGTTCTTC. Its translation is CASSPSLEEQFF.

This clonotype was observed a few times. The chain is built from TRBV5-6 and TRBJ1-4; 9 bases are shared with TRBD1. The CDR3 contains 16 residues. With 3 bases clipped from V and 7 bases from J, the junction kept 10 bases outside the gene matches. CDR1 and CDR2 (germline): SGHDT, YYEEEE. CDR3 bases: TGTGCCAGCAGCTCCGGACAGGGGAAGCGTATTGAAAAACTGTTTTTT. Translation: CASSSGQGKRIEKLFF.

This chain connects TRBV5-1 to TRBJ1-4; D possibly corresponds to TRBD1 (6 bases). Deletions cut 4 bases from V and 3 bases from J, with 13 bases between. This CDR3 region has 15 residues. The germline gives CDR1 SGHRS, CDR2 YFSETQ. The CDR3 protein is CASSPRTAANEKLFF. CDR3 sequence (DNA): TGCGCCAGCAGCCCTAGGACAGCAGCTAATGAAAAACTGTTTTTT.

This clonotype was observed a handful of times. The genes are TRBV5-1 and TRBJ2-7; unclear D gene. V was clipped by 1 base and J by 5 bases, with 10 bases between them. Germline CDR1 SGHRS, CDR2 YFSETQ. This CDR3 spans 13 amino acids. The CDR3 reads CASSLWPQNEQYF. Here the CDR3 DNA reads TGCGCCAGCAGCTTGTGGCCCCAGAACGAGCAGTACTTC.